This record concerns one T cell receptor beta chain sequence. Its antigen is undetermined. This sample stems from a study of graft-versus-host responses after intestinal transplantation. Study in general: Transplant types were multivisceral, liver-intestinal, or isolated intestinal. The recipients all started with anti-thymocyte globulin induction and then took tacrolimus and steroids for roughly 3 years.

Germline loops: CDR1 SGHRS, CDR2 YFSETQ. The CDR3 totals 15 residues. The germline V and J ends were trimmed by 4 bases and 0 bases, with 8 bases remaining between them. This table comes from immunoSEQ multiplex PCR, and its TCRdb copy is limited to in-frame clones, with some not included. The sample shows 75,000 to 100,000 clones, 80% to 95% of them seen only once. Points from the study as a whole: Peak levels of circulating GvH clones tracked with early post-transplant HvG declines. Recipient marrow contained GvH clones, some of which appeared first in ileum or blood.

The receptor's source is a human donor who received an intestinal transplant. J is TRBJ2-6 and V is TRBV5-1, with D uncertain. The sample in question was unstimulated CD4+ T cells sorted from spleen or lymph node cells, obtained before intestinal transplant. In nucleotides, the CDR3 is TGCGCCAGCAGCCCGACGGGCTCTGGGGCCAACGTCCTGACTTTC. Residues: CASSPTGSGANVLTF.